The clone carrying this TCR beta chain appeared a few times. Its antigen is as yet unknown. The data are from a study of T cells after yellow fever vaccination. Study-level findings and limits: The secondary response was weaker, and its peak arrived faster, on day 5 versus 15. The CD4 and CD8 compartments had a small share of their clonotypes in common. Subsequent to the booster, the majority of primary-vaccination clones reappeared (96% CD4, approximately 85% CD8).

The study made its TCR cDNA through 5'RACE template switching. That step introduced a universal primer site along with UMIs. One entry per CDR3 protein, called by TCRdb with MiXCR from the 5' RACE reads. There are around 400,000 distinct CDR3 sequences in the sample; roughly 11% occur only once, and 18% lies in the top ten. The sequence came from a man aged 18 to 30 who received the YFV17D yellow fever vaccine. The sequencing used PBMCs, collected on the day of the first yellow fever vaccination.

Written as DNA, the CDR3 is TGCGCCAGCAGCACCAACAGGCTGAACACTGAAGCTTTCTTT. Its protein product is CASSTNRLNTEAFF. The chain has TRBV5-1 and TRBJ1-1, with D perhaps TRBD1 (5 bases). V shed 4 bases and J shed 0 bases, with 10 bases lying between them. The CDR3 is made up of 14 amino acids. In germline, CDR1 is SGHRS, CDR2 YFSETQ.